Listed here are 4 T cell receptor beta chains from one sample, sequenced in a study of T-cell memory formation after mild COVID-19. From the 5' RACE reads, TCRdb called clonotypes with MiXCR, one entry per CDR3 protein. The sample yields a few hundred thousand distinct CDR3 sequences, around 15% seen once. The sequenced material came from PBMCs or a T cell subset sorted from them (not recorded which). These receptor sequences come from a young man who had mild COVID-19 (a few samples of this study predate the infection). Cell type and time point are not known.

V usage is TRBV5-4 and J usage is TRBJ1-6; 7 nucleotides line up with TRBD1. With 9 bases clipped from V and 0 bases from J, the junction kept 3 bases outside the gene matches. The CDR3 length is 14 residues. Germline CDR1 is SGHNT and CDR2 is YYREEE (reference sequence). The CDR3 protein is CATRGTSYNSPLHF. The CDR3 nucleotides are TGTGCCACCAGGGGGACCTCCTATAATTCACCCCTCCACTTT.

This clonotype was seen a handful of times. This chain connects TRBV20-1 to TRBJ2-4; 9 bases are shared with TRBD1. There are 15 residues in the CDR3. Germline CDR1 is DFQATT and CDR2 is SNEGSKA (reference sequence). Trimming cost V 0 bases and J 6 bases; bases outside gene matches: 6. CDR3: CSARDQGTGTNIQYF. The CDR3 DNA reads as TGCAGTGCTAGAGATCAAGGGACAGGGACAAACATTCAGTACTTC.

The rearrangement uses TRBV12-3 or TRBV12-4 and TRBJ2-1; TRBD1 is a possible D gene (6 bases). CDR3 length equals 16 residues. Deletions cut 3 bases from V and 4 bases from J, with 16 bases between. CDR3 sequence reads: CASSLMGGGRYNEQFF. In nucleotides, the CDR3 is TGTGCCAGCAGTTTGATGGGTGGGGGCCGGTACAATGAGCAGTTCTTC.

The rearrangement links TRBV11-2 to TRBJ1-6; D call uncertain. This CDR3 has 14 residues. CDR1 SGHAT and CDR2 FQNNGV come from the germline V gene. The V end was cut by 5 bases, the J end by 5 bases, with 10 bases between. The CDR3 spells CASSPSLNNSPLHF. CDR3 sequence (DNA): TGTGCCAGCAGCCCGAGCCTAAATAATTCACCCCTCCACTTT.